This T cell receptor (beta chain) comes out of a study of cytomegalovirus exposure and HLA in healthy donors. Study-wide context: A subsequent analysis reported that the roughly 120 validation repertoires were produced on the same platform that had also been used for the 666 first-cohort repertoires.

Using immunoSEQ multiplex PCR, the repertoire was profiled, and TCRdb retains in-frame clones only, with some absent. Of 50,000 to 80,000 clones listed, around 89% are singletons. The V and J ends lost 4 bases and 0 bases, in that order; junction bases with no gene match: 4. CDR1 is SGHRS, CDR2 YFSETQ, per germline. The CDR3 runs to 16 residues. V usage is TRBV5-1 and J usage is TRBJ2-3; 11 nucleotides agree with TRBD2. Specimen: PBMCs. The source is a woman between 18 and 30 years old in good health and CMV-seronegative. CDR3 nucleotides: TGCGCCAGCAGCATGGGACTAGCGGCAAGCACAGATACGCAGTATTTT. It specifies CASSMGLAASTDTQYF.